These 27 T cell receptor beta chains originate from one sample sequenced in a study of PD-1 blockade in mismatch repair-deficient tumors. Clones were sequenced by immunoSEQ multiplex PCR, and TCRdb holds only the in-frame ones, with some missing. Of some 120,000 clones in the sample, roughly nine tenths are singletons; the top ten hold approximately 12%. This specimen was peripheral blood, taken 44 weeks after starting pembrolizumab. The receptor source for this set is an adult with mismatch repair-deficient cancer.

The V gene is TRBV7-6, the J gene TRBJ2-6; no firm D call. The V and J ends lost 1 base and 7 bases respectively, with 8 bases between them. The CDR3 spans 14 residues. CDR1 SGHVS and CDR2 FNYEAQ come from the germline V gene. The CDR3: CASSLGVKANVLTF. CDR3 in DNA: TGTGCCAGCAGCTTAGGGGTCAAAGCCAACGTCCTGACTTTC.

This clone has a single count. The genes are TRBV6-6 and TRBJ1-5, with D possibly TRBD1 on 5 matching bases. Germline-derived CDR1 and CDR2 are MNHNY and SVGAGI (reference sequence). Trimming left V 6 bases short and J 7 bases short, with 13 bases between. This CDR3 comprises 13 residues. The DNA for the CDR3 is TGTGCCAGCAGCCTACAACCAGGGCAGCCCCAGCATTTT. The encoded protein is CASSLQPGQPQHF.

The rearrangement links TRBV11-2 to TRBJ2-2; possibly TRBD1 for D (6 bases). Germline CDR1 SGHAT, CDR2 FQNNGV. The V end lost 1 base, the J end lost 5 bases, and 14 bases lay between the germline ends. The CDR3 loop spans 16 amino acids. The CDR3 DNA follows: TGTGCCAGCAGCTTAGCCCCCTCAGGGGTGACCGGGGAGCTGTTTTTT. It yields the protein CASSLAPSGVTGELFF. Looking up the rest from reference TRBV11-2 and TRBJ2-2 gives the full variable domain: EAGVAQSPRYKIIEKRQSVAFWCNPISGHATLYWYQQILGQGPKLLIQFQNNGVVDDSQLPKDRFSAERLKGVDSTLKIQPAKLEDSAVYLCASSLAPSGVTGELFFGEGSRLTVL.

This clone was seen a few times. The chain joins TRBV5-1 to TRBJ2-7, with 7 bases aligning to TRBD1. Trimming cost V 5 bases and J 0 bases; bases outside gene matches: 5. CDR1 is SGHRS, CDR2 YFSETQ, per germline. This CDR3 has 14 residues. The CDR3 DNA sequence: TGCGCCAGCAGGGGACAGACCGACTCCTACGAGCAGTACTTC. Translation gives CASRGQTDSYEQYF.

Regarding this clone: A read error may account for a junction end that differs from germline. In DNA, the CDR3 is TGTACCAGCCTACCCTCGGACAGGGGGAGATGCGAGCAGTACTTC. This encodes CTSLPSDRGRCEQYF. The genes are TRBV27 and TRBJ2-7; 10 bases fit TRBD1. The CDR3 length is 15 residues. Germline CDR1 and CDR2: MNHEY and SMNVEV (reference sequence).

The rearrangement links TRBV18 to TRBJ2-7; D possibly corresponds to TRBD2 (5 bases). V lost 3 bases and J 0 bases, leaving 12 bases between the germline ends. CDR3 length: 15 residues. Germline values: CDR1 KGHSH, CDR2 LQKENI. CDR3 in amino acids: CASSPWSGHSYEQYF. CDR3 sequence (DNA): TGTGCCAGCTCACCCTGGAGCGGCCACTCCTACGAGCAGTACTTC. The variable domain in full, completed from reference TRBV18 and TRBJ2-7, reads NAGVMQNPRHLVRRRGQEARLRCSPMKGHSHVYWYRQLPEEGLKFMVYLQKENIIDESGMPKERFSAEFPKEGPSILRIQQVVRGDSAAYFCASSPWSGHSYEQYFGPGTRLTVT.

The chain employs TRBV6-1 and TRBJ2-3, with 9 bases fitting TRBD2. The CDR3 is made up of 15 amino acids. Germline loops: CDR1 MNHNS, CDR2 SASEGT. V trimming: 0 bases; J trimming: 6 bases; junction bases outside the gene matches: 4. CDR3 region: CASSEAGSGSDTQYF. The DNA of the CDR3 is TGTGCCAGCAGTGAAGCAGGTAGCGGGAGTGATACGCAGTATTTT.

This clone was counted a single time. Other DNA sequences in this sample translate to the same CDR3. The rearrangement uses TRBV27 and TRBJ1-2; 8 nucleotides line up with TRBD1. V shed 4 bases, J shed 2 bases, and the junction held 0 bases outside the gene matches. Germline CDR1 is MNHEY and CDR2 is SMNVEV (reference sequence). This CDR3 spans 13 amino acids. The CDR3 sequence: CASSWTGNYGYTF. CDR3 bases: TGTGCCAGCAGTTGGACAGGGAACTATGGCTACACCTTC.

This clone was observed a few times. The gene calls are TRBV5-1 and TRBJ2-7, with TRBD1 identical over 12 bases. V dropped 3 bases and J dropped 5; count of bases not matched to a gene: 3. The CDR3 length is 14 residues. Germline values: CDR1 SGHRS, CDR2 YFSETQ. The CDR3 DNA sequence: TGCGCCAGCAGCTGGGGGACAGGGGGCGACGAGCAGTACTTC. This translates into CASSWGTGGDEQYF. The full variable domain, completed using reference TRBV5-1 and TRBJ2-7, is KAGVTQTPRYLIKTRGQQVTLSCSPISGHRSVSWYQQTPGQGLQFLFEYFSETQRNKGNFPGRFSGRQFSNSRSEMNVSTLELGDSALYLCASSWGTGGDEQYFGPGTRLTVT.

V is TRBV15 and J is TRBJ2-3; 10 bases map to TRBD2. V lost 4 bases to trimming and J lost 2 bases; unmatched junction nucleotides: 27. Germline lookup yields CDR1 LNHNV and CDR2 YYDKDF (reference sequence). CDR3 size: 23 residues. The CDR3 reads CATSTRSQYGTVFSGRTTDTQYF. CDR3 DNA: TGTGCCACCAGCACCCGCAGCCAGTACGGGACAGTATTTAGCGGGAGGACCACAGATACGCAGTATTTT.

The chain is built from TRBV4-1 and TRBJ2-1, with TRBD2 as a possible D gene (6 bases). The germline V and J ends were trimmed by 0 bases and 9 bases, with 12 bases remaining between them. Germline V gene lookup returns CDR1 MGHRA and CDR2 YSYEKL. CDR3 length: 14 amino acids. The CDR3 nucleotides are TGCGCCAGCAGCCAAGATCCGGGAGACGGTGAGCAGTTCTTC. It yields the protein CASSQDPGDGEQFF.

This chain connects TRBV9 to TRBJ2-1, with D maybe TRBD2 (6 bases). Germline CDR1 and CDR2: SGDLS and YYNGEE. V lost 6 bases, J lost 1 base, and 11 bases lay in between. The length of the CDR3 is 14 residues. The CDR3 coding sequence is TGTGCCAGCACTAGACGGGAGTCCTACAATGAGCAGTTCTTC. This codes for CASTRRESYNEQFF.

This clone was seen only a few times. The chain employs TRBV25-1 and TRBJ2-7, with 8 bases fitting TRBD2. CDR1 and CDR2 from the germline V gene are MGHDK and SYGVNS. Trimming took 1 base from V and 4 from J; bases not matched to a gene: 3. The CDR3 loop spans 14 amino acids. As DNA, the CDR3 is TGTGCCAGCAGTGAATTAAGCGGGAGTTACGAGCAGTACTTC. It yields the protein CASSELSGSYEQYF.

This clone was counted once. V usage is TRBV5-1 and J usage is TRBJ1-3; D unresolved. The CDR3 totals 14 residues. Trimming cost V 0 bases and J 0 bases, with 4 bases left between them. CDR1 SGHRS and CDR2 YFSETQ come from the germline V gene. CDR3 in DNA: TGCGCCAGCAGCTTGGGGAACTCTGGAAACACCATATATTTT. This gives the protein CASSLGNSGNTIYF.

A few counts support this clone. V usage is TRBV7-9 and J usage is TRBJ2-7, with 9 bases that match TRBD2. The V gene's germline CDR1 is SEHNR and CDR2 FQNEAQ (reference sequence). The CDR3 totals 15 residues. Trimming at V came to 3 bases and at J to 2 bases, leaving 5 bases not matched to a gene. This chain's CDR3 is CASSFVAGAAYEQYF. CDR3 coding DNA: TGTGCCAGCAGCTTCGTAGCGGGAGCGGCCTACGAGCAGTACTTC.

V usage is TRBV5-6 and J usage is TRBJ1-2, with 7 bases aligning to TRBD1. The ends lost 3 bases at V and 3 bases at J; junction bases unmatched: 8. The CDR3 has 15 amino acids. Per germline, CDR1 SGHDT and CDR2 YYEEEE. CDR3 nucleotides: TGTGCCAGCAGCTCGTCAGGGGGTTTTGACTATGGCTACACCTTC. Amino acid sequence: CASSSSGGFDYGYTF.

The gene calls are TRBV27 and TRBJ2-7; D perhaps matches TRBD2 (7 bases). V lost 3 bases and J 4 bases, leaving 16 bases between the germline ends. Germline CDR1 MNHEY, CDR2 SMNVEV (reference sequence). This CDR3 has 15 residues. CDR3 DNA: TGTGCCAGCAGTTTCCGACGAGGGGGAGGGTACGAGCAGTACTTC. Protein product: CASSFRRGGGYEQYF.

The chain employs TRBV6-6 and TRBJ2-5, with 7 bases that match TRBD1. The CDR3 spans 13 residues. Germline V gene sequence: CDR1 MNHNY, CDR2 SVGAGI (reference sequence). The V segment lost 7 bases and the J segment 4 bases; nucleotides outside the gene matches: 6. CDR3 protein: CASNRGLGETQYF. In nucleotides, the CDR3 is TGTGCCAGCAACAGGGGTTTGGGAGAGACCCAGTACTTC.

This clone appeared once. The chain has TRBV25-1 and TRBJ2-5, with TRBD2 matching over 7 bases. The CDR3 has 13 residues. Germline V gene sequence: CDR1 MGHDK, CDR2 SYGVNS. With V trimmed by 7 bases and J by 7 bases, 9 bases remained unmatched. The CDR3 here is CASNGRGGVTQYF. The CDR3 DNA is TGTGCCAGCAATGGTCGCGGGGGTGTGACCCAGTACTTC.

The sample holds a few counts of this clone. The rearrangement joins TRBV11-1 to TRBJ2-7, with 7 bases fitting TRBD1. Germline CDR1 and CDR2: SGHAT and FQDESV (reference sequence). This CDR3 contains 15 residues. V dropped 3 bases and J dropped 3; count of bases not matched to a gene: 8. The CDR3 reads CASSFPRQGSYEQYF. CDR3 sequence (DNA): TGTGCCAGCAGCTTCCCGAGACAGGGCAGCTACGAGCAGTACTTC.

The chain links TRBV5-4 to TRBJ1-2, with TRBD1 identical over 7 bases. J lost 5 bases, V lost 0 bases, and 4 bases had no gene match. CDR3 length: 14 amino acids. Germline V gene lookup returns CDR1 SGHNT and CDR2 YYREEE (reference sequence). CDR3 loop: CASSLAGQSYGYTF. CDR3 sequence (DNA): TGTGCCAGCAGCTTGGCGGGACAGAGTTATGGCTACACCTTC.

This chain connects TRBV4-3 to TRBJ1-4; D gene uncertain. The CDR3 loop spans 15 amino acids. CDR1 and CDR2 (germline): LGHNA, YSLEER. V lost 0 bases, J lost 3 bases, and 8 bases lay in between. The CDR3 here is CASSQDMGSNEKLFF. The CDR3, as DNA: TGCGCCAGCAGCCAAGATATGGGGTCTAATGAAAAACTGTTTTTT.

This CDR3 reads CASSPRGTGELFF. CDR3 nucleotide sequence: TGTGCCAGCAGCCCTAGGGGTACCGGGGAGCTGTTTTTT. The V call is TRBV11-3, the J call TRBJ2-2; maybe TRBD1 (5 bases). The V gene's germline CDR1 is SGHNT and CDR2 YENEEA. The CDR3 runs 13 residues. V lost 5 bases and J lost 5, with 9 bases in between.

The chain joins TRBV7-8 to TRBJ1-4; 9 nucleotides agree with TRBD1. Trimming at V came to 5 bases and at J to 4 bases, leaving 11 bases not matched to a gene. The CDR3 covers 17 residues. In germline, CDR1 is SGHVS, CDR2 FQNEAQ. The CDR3, as DNA: TGTGCCAGCAGCACTGCAGCTCGACAGGGGGGTAATGAAAAACTGTTTTTT. Its protein is CASSTAARQGGNEKLFF.

This chain connects TRBV4-1 to TRBJ2-7, with TRBD2 matching over 8 bases. CDR1 and CDR2 (germline): MGHRA, YSYEKL. Trimming removed 2 bases from V and 3 bases from J; junction bases left unmatched: 6. The CDR3 length is 15 residues. The CDR3 is CASSQNSGAGYEQYF. In DNA, the CDR3 is TGCGCCAGCAGCCAAAATAGCGGGGCCGGCTACGAGCAGTACTTC.

The J gene is TRBJ1-2, the V gene TRBV28; D gene unclear. The V end lost 6 bases, the J end lost 4 bases, and 15 bases lay between the germline ends. This CDR3 comprises 14 residues. Germline lookup yields CDR1 MDHEN and CDR2 SYDVKM. CDR3 sequence (DNA): TGTGCCAGCAGCCCCGGGAGCGGCTTCTATGGCTACACCTTC. It yields the protein CASSPGSGFYGYTF.

V gene TRBV4-2 combines with J gene TRBJ2-2; tentative D call: TRBD1 (6 bases). Germline-derived CDR1 and CDR2 are LGHNA and YNFKEQ. The CDR3 length is 16 residues. The V end lost 0 bases, the J end lost 5 bases, and 13 bases lay between the germline ends. The CDR3: CASSQDEAGETGELFF. In DNA, the CDR3 is TGTGCCAGCAGCCAAGATGAGGCAGGGGAAACCGGGGAGCTGTTTTTT.